The clone carrying this T cell receptor beta chain was counted once. As originally analysed: The authors estimated nucleated cell counts from reference gene primer amplification. TCRdb's table, derived via immunoSEQ multiplex PCR, lists solely in-frame clones and lacks some. D and trimming were read from the DNA, whereas the V and J calls and clone size are those reported in that table. The sample gives about 230,000 clones, 70% to 90% of which show up once; about 9.9% is in the top ten. The entry originates in a study of blood T cell repertoires in COVID-19. Whole-study context: Samples came from the United States, Italy and Spain, spanning acute and convalescent COVID-19. From T cells, B-cell-depleted T cells, or PBMCs came the material, which was cDNA or gDNA.

The Seattle patients, enrolled during active infection, were followed longitudinally. Germline lookup yields CDR1 PRHDT and CDR2 FYEKMQ (reference sequence). This CDR3 contains 13 residues. V lost 1 base and J lost 7, with 10 bases in between. The sequenced sample was peripheral blood. The receptor was derived from a man aged 45 to 65 with COVID-19, enrolled during active disease. V usage is TRBV13 and J usage is TRBJ1-1; perhaps TRBD1 as D (5 bases). CDR3 DNA sequence: TGTGCCAGCAGCTTAGCCAGGGATAATGAAGCTTTCTTT. It is translated as CASSLARDNEAFF.